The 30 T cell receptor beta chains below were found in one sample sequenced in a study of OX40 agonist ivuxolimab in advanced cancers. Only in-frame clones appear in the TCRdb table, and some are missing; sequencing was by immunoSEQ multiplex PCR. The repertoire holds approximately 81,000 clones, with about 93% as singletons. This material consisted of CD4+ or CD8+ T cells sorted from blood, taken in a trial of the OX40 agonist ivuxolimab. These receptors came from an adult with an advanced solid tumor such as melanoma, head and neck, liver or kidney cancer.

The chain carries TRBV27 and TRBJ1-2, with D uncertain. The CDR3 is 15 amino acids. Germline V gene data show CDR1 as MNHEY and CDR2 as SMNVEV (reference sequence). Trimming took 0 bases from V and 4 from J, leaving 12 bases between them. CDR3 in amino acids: CASSLSTAFSYGYTF. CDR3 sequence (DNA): TGTGCCAGCAGTTTATCGACGGCCTTCTCCTATGGCTACACCTTC.

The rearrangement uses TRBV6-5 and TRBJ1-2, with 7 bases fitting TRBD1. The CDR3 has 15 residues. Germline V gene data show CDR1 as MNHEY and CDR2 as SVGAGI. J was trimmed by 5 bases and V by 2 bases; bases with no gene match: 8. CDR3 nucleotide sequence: TGTGCCAGCAGTTACCGGGACCAGGGGGATTATGGCTACACCTTC. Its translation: CASSYRDQGDYGYTF.

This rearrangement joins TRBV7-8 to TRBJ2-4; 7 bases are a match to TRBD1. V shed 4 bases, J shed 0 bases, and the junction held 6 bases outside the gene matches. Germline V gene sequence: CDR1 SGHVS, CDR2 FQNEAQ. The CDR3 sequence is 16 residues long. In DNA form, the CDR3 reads TGTGCCAGCAGCTCCTCGACAGGGCAAGCCAAAAACATTCAGTACTTC. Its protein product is CASSSSTGQAKNIQYF.

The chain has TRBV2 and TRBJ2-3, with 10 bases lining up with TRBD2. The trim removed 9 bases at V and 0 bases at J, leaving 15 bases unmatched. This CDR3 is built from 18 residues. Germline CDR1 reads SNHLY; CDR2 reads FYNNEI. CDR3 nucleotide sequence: TGTGCCAGTACTAACCCTTTCAGCGGGAGGGCAAGCACAGATACGCAGTATTTT. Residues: CASTNPFSGRASTDTQYF.

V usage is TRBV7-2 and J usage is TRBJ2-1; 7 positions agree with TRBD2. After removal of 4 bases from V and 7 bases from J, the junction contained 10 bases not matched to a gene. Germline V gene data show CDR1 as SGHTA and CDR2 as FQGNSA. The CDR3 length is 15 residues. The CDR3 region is CASSSRPGGGNEQFF. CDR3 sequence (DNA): TGTGCCAGCAGCTCGAGACCGGGGGGTGGGAATGAGCAGTTCTTC.

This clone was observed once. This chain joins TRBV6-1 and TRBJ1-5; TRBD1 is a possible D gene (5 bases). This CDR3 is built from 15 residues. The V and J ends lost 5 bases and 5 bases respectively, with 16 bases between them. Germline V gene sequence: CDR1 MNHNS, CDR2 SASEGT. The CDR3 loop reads CASSRIAGFHQPQHF. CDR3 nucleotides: TGTGCCAGCAGTCGAATAGCAGGGTTCCATCAGCCCCAGCATTTT.

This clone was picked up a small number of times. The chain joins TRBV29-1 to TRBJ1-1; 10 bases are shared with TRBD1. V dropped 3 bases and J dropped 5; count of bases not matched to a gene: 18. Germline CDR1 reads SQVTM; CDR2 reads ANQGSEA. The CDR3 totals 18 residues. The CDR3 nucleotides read TGCAGCGTTGAGGGTGGGACAGGGGAAGAGAAGGGGCGGACTGAAGCTTTCTTT. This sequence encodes CSVEGGTGEEKGRTEAFF.

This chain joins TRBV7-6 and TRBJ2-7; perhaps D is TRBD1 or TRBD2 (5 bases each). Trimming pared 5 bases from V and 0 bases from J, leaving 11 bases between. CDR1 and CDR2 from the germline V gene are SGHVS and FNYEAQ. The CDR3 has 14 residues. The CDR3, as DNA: TGTGCCAGCAGCGTCCGGGGCAGCTCCTACGAGCAGTACTTC. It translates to CASSVRGSSYEQYF.

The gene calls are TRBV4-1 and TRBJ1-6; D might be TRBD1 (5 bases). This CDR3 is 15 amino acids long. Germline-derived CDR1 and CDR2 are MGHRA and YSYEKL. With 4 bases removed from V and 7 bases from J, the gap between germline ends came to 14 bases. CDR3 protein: CASSPWGDGNSPLHF. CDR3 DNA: TGCGCCAGCAGCCCCTGGGGGGACGGGAATTCACCCCTCCACTTT.

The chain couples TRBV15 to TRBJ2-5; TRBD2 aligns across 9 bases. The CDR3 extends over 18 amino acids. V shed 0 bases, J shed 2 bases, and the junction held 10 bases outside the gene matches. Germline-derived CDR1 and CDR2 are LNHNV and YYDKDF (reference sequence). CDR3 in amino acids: CATSRDWREGRGQETQYF. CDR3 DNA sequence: TGTGCCACCAGCAGAGATTGGCGGGAGGGCCGCGGACAAGAGACCCAGTACTTC.

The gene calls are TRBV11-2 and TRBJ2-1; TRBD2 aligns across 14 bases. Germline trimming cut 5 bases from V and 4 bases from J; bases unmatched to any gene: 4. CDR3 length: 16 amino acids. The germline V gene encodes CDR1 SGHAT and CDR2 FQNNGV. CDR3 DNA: TGTGCCAGCAGCGACGGGACTAGCGGGAGATACAATGAGCAGTTCTTC. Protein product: CASSDGTSGRYNEQFF.

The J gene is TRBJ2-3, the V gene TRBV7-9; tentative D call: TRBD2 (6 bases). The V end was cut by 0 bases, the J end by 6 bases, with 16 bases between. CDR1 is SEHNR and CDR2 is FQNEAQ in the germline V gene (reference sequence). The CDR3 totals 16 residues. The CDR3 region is CASSLAGGWAMDTQYF. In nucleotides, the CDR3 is TGTGCCAGCAGCTTAGCGGGGGGTTGGGCCATGGATACGCAGTATTTT.

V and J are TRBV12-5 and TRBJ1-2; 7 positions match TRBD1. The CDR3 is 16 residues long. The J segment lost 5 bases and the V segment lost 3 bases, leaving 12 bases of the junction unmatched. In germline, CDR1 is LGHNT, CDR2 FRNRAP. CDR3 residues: CASGFPTRGTAYGYTF. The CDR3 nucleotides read TGTGCTAGTGGTTTCCCCACCCGGGGGACAGCGTATGGCTACACCTTC.

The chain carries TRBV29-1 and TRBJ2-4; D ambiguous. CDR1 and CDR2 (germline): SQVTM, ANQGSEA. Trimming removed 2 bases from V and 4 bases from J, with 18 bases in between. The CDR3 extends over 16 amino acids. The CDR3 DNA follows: TGCAGCGTTGAAACTGTTGAAGGGCTACCGAAAAACATTCAGTACTTC. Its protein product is CSVETVEGLPKNIQYF.

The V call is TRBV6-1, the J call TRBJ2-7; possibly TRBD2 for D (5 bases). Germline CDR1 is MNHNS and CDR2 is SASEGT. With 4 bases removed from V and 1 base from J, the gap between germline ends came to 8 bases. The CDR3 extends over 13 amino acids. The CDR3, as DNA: TGTGCCAGCAGTGTCTCGGGATCCTACGAGCAGTACTTC. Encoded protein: CASSVSGSYEQYF.

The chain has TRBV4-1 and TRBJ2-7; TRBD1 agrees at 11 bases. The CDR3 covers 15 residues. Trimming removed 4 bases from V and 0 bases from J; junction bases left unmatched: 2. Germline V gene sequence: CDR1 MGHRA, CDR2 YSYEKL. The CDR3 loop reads CASSPGTGGSYEQYF. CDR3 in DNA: TGCGCCAGCAGCCCCGGGACAGGGGGCTCCTACGAGCAGTACTTC.

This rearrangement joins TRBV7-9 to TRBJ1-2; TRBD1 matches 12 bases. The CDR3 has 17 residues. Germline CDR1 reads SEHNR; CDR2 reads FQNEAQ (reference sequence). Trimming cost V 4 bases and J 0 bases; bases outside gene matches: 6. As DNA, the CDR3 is TGTGCCAGCAGCTCTTCCGGGACAGGGGGCTCTAACTATGGCTACACCTTC. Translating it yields CASSSSGTGGSNYGYTF.

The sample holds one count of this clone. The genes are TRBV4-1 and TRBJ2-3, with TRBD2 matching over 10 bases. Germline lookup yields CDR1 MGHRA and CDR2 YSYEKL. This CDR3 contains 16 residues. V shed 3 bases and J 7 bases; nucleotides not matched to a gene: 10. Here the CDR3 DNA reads TGCGCCAGCAGCCATTATGGGACTAGCGATAAGAATACGCAGTATTTT. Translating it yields CASSHYGTSDKNTQYF.

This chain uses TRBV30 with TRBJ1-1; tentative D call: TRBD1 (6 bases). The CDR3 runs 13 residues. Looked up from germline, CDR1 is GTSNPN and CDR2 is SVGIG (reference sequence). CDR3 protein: CACRGQGAAEAFF. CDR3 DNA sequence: TGTGCTTGCCGGGGGCAAGGGGCCGCTGAAGCTTTCTTT. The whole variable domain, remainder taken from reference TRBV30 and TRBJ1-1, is SQTIHQWPATLVQPVGSPLSLECTVEGTSNPNLYWYRQAAGRGLQLLFYSVGIGQISSEVPQNLSASRPQDRQFILSSKKLLLSDSGFYLCACRGQGAAEAFFGQGTRLTVV.

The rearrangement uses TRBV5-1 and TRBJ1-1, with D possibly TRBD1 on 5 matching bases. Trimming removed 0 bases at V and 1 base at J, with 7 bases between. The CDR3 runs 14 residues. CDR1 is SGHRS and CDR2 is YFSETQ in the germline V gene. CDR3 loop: CASSLAGQNTEAFF. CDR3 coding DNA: TGCGCCAGCAGCTTGGCAGGACAGAACACTGAAGCTTTCTTT.

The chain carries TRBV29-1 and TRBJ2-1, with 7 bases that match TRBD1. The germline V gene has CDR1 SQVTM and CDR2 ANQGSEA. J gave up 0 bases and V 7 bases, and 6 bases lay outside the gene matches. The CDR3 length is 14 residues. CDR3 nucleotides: TGCAGCGCCCGAGGGGGCGTCTCCTACAATGAGCAGTTCTTC. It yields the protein CSARGGVSYNEQFF.

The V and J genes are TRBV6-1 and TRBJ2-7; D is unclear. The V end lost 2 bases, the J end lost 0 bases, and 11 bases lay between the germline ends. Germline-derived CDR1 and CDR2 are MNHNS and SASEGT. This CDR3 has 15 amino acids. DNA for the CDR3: TGTGCCAGCAGTGAACGGTCGGACGGCTCCTACGAGCAGTACTTC. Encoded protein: CASSERSDGSYEQYF.

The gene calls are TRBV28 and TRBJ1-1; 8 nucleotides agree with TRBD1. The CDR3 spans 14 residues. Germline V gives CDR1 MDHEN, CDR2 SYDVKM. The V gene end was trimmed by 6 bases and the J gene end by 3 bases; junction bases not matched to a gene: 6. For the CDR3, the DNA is TGTGCCAGCAGACCGGACAGGGTATACACTGAAGCTTTCTTT. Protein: CASRPDRVYTEAFF. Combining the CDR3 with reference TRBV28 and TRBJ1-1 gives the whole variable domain DVKVTQSSRYLVKRTGEKVFLECVQDMDHENMFWYRQDPGLGLRLIYFSYDVKMKEKGDIPEGYSVSREKKERFSLILESASTNQTSMYLCASRPDRVYTEAFFGQGTRLTVV.

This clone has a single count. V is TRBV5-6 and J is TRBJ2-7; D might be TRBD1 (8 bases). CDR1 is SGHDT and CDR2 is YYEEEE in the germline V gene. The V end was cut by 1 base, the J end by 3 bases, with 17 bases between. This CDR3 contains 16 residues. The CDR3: CASSLPDRGGIYEQYF. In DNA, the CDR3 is TGTGCCAGCAGCTTGCCCGACAGGGGAGGGATCTACGAGCAGTACTTC. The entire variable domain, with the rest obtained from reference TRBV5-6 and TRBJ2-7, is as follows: DAGVTQSPTHLIKTRGQQVTLRCSPKSGHDTVSWYQQALGQGPQFIFQYYEEEERQRGNFPDRFSGHQFPNYSSELNVNALLLGDSALYLCASSLPDRGGIYEQYFGPGTRLTVT.

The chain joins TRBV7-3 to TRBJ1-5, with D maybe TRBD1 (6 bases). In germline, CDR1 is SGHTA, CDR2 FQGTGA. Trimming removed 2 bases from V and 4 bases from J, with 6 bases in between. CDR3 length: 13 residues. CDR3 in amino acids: CASSLQGNQPQHF. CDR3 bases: TGTGCCAGCAGCTTACAGGGGAATCAGCCCCAGCATTTT.

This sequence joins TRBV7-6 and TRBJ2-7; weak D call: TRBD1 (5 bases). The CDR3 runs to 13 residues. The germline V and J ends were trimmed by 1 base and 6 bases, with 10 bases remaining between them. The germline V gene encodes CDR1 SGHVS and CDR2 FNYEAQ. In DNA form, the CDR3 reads TGTGCCAGCAGCTTAGGATCGCAGGGCGAGCAGTACTTC. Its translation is CASSLGSQGEQYF.

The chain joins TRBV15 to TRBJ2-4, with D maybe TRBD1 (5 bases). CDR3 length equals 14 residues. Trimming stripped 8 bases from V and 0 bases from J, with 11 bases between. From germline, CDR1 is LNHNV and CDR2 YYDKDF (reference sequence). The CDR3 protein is CATDSGLAKNIQYF. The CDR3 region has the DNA TGTGCCACCGATTCAGGGCTAGCCAAAAACATTCAGTACTTC.

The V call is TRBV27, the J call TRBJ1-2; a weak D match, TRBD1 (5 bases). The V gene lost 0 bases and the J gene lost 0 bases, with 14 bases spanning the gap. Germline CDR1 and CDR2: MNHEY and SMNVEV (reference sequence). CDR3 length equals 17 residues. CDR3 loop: CASSLSLDGGSNYGYTF. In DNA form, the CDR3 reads TGTGCCAGCAGTTTATCCCTTGATGGGGGTTCTAACTATGGCTACACCTTC.

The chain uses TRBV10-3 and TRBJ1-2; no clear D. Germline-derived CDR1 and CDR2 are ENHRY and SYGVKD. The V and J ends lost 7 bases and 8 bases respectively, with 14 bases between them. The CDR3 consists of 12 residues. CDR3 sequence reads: CAITDGPLGYTF. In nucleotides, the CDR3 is TGTGCCATCACGGACGGGCCTCTCGGCTACACCTTC.

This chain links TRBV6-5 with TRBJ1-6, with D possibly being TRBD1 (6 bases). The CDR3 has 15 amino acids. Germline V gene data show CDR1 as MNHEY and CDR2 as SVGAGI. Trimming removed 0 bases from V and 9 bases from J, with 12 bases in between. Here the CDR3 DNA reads TGTGCCAGCAGTTACTCGAACGGGGGCAGTTCACCCCTCCACTTT. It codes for CASSYSNGGSSPLHF.